Described below is a single TCR beta chain sequence and its context. Using immunoSEQ multiplex PCR, the repertoire was profiled, and TCRdb retains in-frame clones only, with some absent. The sample includes tens of thousands of clones, roughly 87% of them seen just once. The sample comes from a study of blood T cell repertoires in COVID-19. Study as a whole: COVID-19 samples, acute and convalescent, were from the United States, Italy and Spain.

There are 12 residues in the CDR3. V gave up 7 bases and J gave up 4 bases, with 10 bases separating them. Germline assignment: CDR1 SGHTA and CDR2 FQGNSA. This sequence joins TRBV7-2 and TRBJ1-2, with D tentatively TRBD1 (6 bases). The sequenced material came from peripheral blood. The TCR originated in a man aged 40-55 years with COVID-19, enrolled during active disease. Written as DNA, the CDR3 is TGTGCCAGCAAGGGGGTGAGCTATGGCTACACCTTC. This translates into CASKGVSYGYTF.